The clone carrying this TCR beta chain was detected a few times. No antigen is known for it. TCRdb ran MiXCR on the 5' RACE reads and lists one entry per CDR3 protein. Altogether about 44,000 distinct CDR3 sequences are present, about an eighth being singletons, with the ten largest covering 56%. Sample time point: sample taken at primary tumor resection. Untreated early-stage non-small cell lung cancer patients, 72 in total, were the donors. These data come from a study of spatial heterogeneity in lung cancer. As for the study in general: Every unique TCR and UMI combination, on average, appeared more than ten times in raw reads. Whole-study results and caveats: Ubiquitous expanded tumor TCRs were seen in blood more at resection than at follow-up.

CDR1 and CDR2 (germline): SEHNR, FQNEAQ (reference sequence). This CDR3 has 15 amino acids. V was pared by 5 bases and J by 8 bases, with 9 bases of the junction left unmatched. V and J are TRBV7-9 and TRBJ1-6; 7 bases map to TRBD1. The receptor was isolated from a male donor with early-stage non-small cell lung cancer. This material consisted of PBMCs, taken at surgery. CDR3 nucleotides: TGTGCCAGCAGCCGCGACAGGGAGGTTGATTCACCCCTCCACTTT. Protein product: CASSRDREVDSPLHF.